Listed below are T cell receptor beta chains from one sample, sequenced in a study of OX40 agonist ivuxolimab in advanced cancers. Assay: immunoSEQ multiplex PCR; the TCRdb copy retains only in-frame clones and omits some. The data show roughly 93,000 clones, more than 80% seen once. The sample consisted of CD4+ or CD8+ T cells sorted from blood, taken in a trial of the OX40 agonist ivuxolimab. The source is an adult with an advanced solid tumor such as melanoma, head and neck, liver or kidney cancer. CDR3s include the opening cysteine and the closing phenylalanine or tryptophan. D genes are given only for firm matches. Clone size is not always given. Where it is, it says once, few, many or a class for expanded clones.

clone size: -; V gene: TRBV19; J gene: TRBJ2-2; D gene: TRBD2; CDR3 protein: CASSIVASGSFGELFF; CDR3 DNA: TGTGCCAGTAGTATAGTAGCTAGCGGGAGCTTCGGGGAGCTGTTTTTT
clone size: few; V gene: TRBV28; J gene: TRBJ2-1; D gene: TRBD2; CDR3 protein: CASSSTGLQSSYNEQFF; CDR3 DNA: TGTGCCAGCAGTTCAACGGGACTACAGAGCTCCTACAATGAGCAGTTCTTC
clone size: -; V gene: TRBV2; J gene: TRBJ2-5; D gene: TRBD2; CDR3 protein: CASKSSGSQETQYF; CDR3 DNA: TGTGCCAGCAAGAGCAGCGGGAGCCAAGAGACCCAGTACTTC
clone size: -; V gene: TRBV28; J gene: TRBJ1-5; D gene: TRBD1; CDR3 protein: CASNDREGQPQHF; CDR3 DNA: TGTGCCAGCAATGACAGGGAAGGTCAGCCCCAGCATTTT
clone size: -; V gene: TRBV5-1; J gene: TRBJ2-1; D gene: -; CDR3 protein: CASSKTGYSYNEQFF; CDR3 DNA: TGCGCCAGCAGCAAAACAGGGTACTCCTACAATGAGCAGTTCTTC
clone size: once; V gene: TRBV11-2; J gene: TRBJ2-2; D gene: TRBD2; CDR3 protein: CASKTSGYSNHRTPGELFF; CDR3 DNA: TGTGCCAGCAAGACTAGCGGGTATTCCAATCATCGAACACCGGGGGAGCTGTTTTTT
clone size: once; V gene: TRBV4-1; J gene: TRBJ2-1; D gene: -; CDR3 protein: CASRNPGGYNEQFF; CDR3 DNA: TGCGCCAGCAGAAACCCCGGGGGCTACAATGAGCAGTTCTTC
clone size: -; V gene: TRBV7-9; J gene: TRBJ2-7; D gene: -; CDR3 protein: CASSLGDLSPYEQYF; CDR3 DNA: TGTGCCAGCAGCTTGGGGGACCTAAGTCCCTACGAGCAGTACTTC
clone size: -; V gene: TRBV7-2; J gene: TRBJ1-2; D gene: -; CDR3 protein: CASSLGGTVGYTF; CDR3 DNA: TGTGCCAGCAGCTTAGGGGGGACCGTAGGCTACACCTTC
clone size: -; V gene: TRBV28; J gene: TRBJ2-7; D gene: -; CDR3 protein: CASSTPYEQYF; CDR3 DNA: TGTGCCAGCAGTACCCCCTACGAGCAGTACTTC
clone size: -; V gene: TRBV28; J gene: TRBJ1-3; D gene: -; CDR3 protein: CASSPEGSGNTIYF; CDR3 DNA: TGTGCCAGCAGCCCAGAAGGCTCTGGAAACACCATATATTTT
clone size: -; V gene: TRBV28; J gene: TRBJ2-5; D gene: TRBD1; CDR3 protein: CASSLDRGRFQETQYF; CDR3 DNA: TGTGCCAGCAGTTTAGACAGGGGGCGCTTCCAAGAGACCCAGTACTTC
clone size: -; V gene: TRBV7-9; J gene: TRBJ2-1; D gene: -; CDR3 protein: CASGGYEQFF; CDR3 DNA: TGTGCCAGCGGAGGGTATGAGCAGTTCTTC
clone size: -; V gene: TRBV5-5; J gene: TRBJ1-3; D gene: -; CDR3 protein: CASSPVDNSGNTIYF; CDR3 DNA: TGTGCCAGCAGCCCCGTGGACAACTCTGGAAACACCATATATTTT